This T cell receptor (beta chain) stems from a study of long-term antiretroviral therapy in people with HIV. Broader study findings: CDR3 length ranges were narrower in HIV repertoires than in controls.

V lost 6 bases and J lost 9, with 12 bases in between. The CDR3 has 13 amino acids. Germline lookup yields CDR1 MDHEN and CDR2 SYDVKM. Version v3.0 of the immunoSEQ assay ran at survey level. Here immunoSEQ multiplex PCR was the method, and the copy in TCRdb shows in-frame clones only, minus some. The repertoire includes about 28,000 clones, roughly 84% of them detected once, and over 0.8% sits in the top ten. Comments on this clone: Its target is unknown.

This sample comprised unsorted PBMCs, obtained 2 years after starting antiretroviral therapy. The V gene is TRBV28, the J gene TRBJ1-6; the D gene is possibly TRBD1 (6 bases). The source is a man aged 45 to 65 with HIV. In DNA, the CDR3 is TGTGCCAGCAGAATAGGGGGTGGTTCACCCCTCCACTTT. This gives the protein CASRIGGGSPLHF.